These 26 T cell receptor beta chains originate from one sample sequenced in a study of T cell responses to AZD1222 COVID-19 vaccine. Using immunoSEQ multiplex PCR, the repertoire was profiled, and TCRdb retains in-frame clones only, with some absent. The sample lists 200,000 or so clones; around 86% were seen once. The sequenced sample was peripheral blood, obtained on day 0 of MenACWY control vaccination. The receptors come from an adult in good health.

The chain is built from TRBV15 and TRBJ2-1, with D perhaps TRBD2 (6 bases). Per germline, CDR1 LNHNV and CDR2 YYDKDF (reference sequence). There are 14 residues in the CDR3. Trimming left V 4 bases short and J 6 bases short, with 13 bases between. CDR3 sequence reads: CATSNGRLFNEQFF. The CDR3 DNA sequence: TGTGCCACCAGCAATGGGAGGCTCTTCAATGAGCAGTTCTTC.

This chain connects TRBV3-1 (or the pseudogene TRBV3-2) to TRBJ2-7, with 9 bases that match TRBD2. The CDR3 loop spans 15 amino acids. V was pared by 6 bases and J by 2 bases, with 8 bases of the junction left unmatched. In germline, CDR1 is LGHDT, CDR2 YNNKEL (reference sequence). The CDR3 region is CASSAIAGAPYEQYF. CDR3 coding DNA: TGTGCCAGCAGTGCCATAGCGGGAGCTCCCTACGAGCAGTACTTC.

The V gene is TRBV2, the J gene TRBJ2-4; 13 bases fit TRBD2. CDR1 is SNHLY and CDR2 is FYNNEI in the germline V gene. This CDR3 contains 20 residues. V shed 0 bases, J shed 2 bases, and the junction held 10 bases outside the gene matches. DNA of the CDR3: TGTGCCAGCAGTGAAGCGCTTACACTAGCGGGGGGGCGTTCCAAAAACATTCAGTACTTC. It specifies CASSEALTLAGGRSKNIQYF.

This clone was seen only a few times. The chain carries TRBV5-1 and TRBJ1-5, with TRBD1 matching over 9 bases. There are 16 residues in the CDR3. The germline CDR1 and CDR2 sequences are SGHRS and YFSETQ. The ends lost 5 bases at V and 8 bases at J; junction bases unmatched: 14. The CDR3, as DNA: TGCGCCAGCAGTGCCGGGACAGGGACCCTTGGTGAGCCCCAGCATTTT. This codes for CASSAGTGTLGEPQHF.

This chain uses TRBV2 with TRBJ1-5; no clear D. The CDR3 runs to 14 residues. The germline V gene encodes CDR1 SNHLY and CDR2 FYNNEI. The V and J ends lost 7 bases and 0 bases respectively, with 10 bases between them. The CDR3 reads CASKRRDSNQPQHF. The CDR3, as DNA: TGTGCCAGCAAGAGGAGGGATAGCAATCAGCCCCAGCATTTT.

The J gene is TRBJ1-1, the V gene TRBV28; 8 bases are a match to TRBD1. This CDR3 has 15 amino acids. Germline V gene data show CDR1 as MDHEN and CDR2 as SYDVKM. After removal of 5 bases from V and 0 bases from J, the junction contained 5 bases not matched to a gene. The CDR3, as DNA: TGTGCCAGCAGTCCAGGACAGGGCATGAACACTGAAGCTTTCTTT. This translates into CASSPGQGMNTEAFF.

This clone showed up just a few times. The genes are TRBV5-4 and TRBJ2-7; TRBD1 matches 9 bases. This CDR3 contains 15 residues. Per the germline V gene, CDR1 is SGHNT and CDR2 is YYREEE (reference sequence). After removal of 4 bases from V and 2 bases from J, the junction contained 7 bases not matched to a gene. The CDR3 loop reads CASSLGQGGPYEQYF. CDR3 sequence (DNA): TGTGCCAGCAGCCTGGGACAGGGTGGTCCCTACGAGCAGTACTTC.

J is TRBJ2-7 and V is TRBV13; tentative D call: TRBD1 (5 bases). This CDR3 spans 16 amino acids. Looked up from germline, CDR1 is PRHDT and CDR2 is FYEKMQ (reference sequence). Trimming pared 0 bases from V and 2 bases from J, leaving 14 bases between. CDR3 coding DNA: TGTGCCAGCAGCTTAGGATCGGTAGCCAGGGCCTACGAGCAGTACTTC. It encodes CASSLGSVARAYEQYF.

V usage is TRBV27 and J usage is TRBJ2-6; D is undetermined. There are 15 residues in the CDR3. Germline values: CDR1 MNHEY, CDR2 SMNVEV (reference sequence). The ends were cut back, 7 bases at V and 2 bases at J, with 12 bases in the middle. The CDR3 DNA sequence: TGTGCCAGCACCTGGAGTCTAGCTGGGGCCAACGTCCTGACTTTC. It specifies CASTWSLAGANVLTF.

The CDR3 DNA follows: TGCAGTGCTAGTGGGCAGAGGAGCTCCTATAATTCACCCCTCCACTTT. Translated: CSASGQRSSYNSPLHF. V is TRBV20-1 and J is TRBJ1-6; D is unresolved. The CDR3 loop spans 16 amino acids. Looked up from germline, CDR1 is DFQATT and CDR2 is SNEGSKA (reference sequence). V lost 3 bases to trimming and J lost 0 bases, with 12 bases between them.

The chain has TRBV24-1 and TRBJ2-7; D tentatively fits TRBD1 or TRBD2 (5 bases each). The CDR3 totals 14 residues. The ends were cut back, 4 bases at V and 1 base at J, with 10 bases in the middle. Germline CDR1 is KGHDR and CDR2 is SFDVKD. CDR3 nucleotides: TGTGCCACCAGTGACCGGGACGGTTCCTACGAGCAGTACTTC. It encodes CATSDRDGSYEQYF.

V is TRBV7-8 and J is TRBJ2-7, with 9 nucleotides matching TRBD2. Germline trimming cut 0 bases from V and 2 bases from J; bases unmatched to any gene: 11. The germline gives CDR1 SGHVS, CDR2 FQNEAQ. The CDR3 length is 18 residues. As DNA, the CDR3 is TGTGCCAGCAGCTTAGCCGCGTTAGGACTAGCGAATACCTACGAGCAGTACTTC. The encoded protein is CASSLAALGLANTYEQYF.

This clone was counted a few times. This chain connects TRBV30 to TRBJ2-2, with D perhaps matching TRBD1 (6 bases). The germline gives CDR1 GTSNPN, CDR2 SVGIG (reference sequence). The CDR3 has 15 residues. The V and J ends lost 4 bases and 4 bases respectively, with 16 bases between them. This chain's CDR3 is CAWIRQAQGTGELFF. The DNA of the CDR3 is TGTGCCTGGATACGACAGGCCCAGGGCACCGGGGAGCTGTTTTTT.

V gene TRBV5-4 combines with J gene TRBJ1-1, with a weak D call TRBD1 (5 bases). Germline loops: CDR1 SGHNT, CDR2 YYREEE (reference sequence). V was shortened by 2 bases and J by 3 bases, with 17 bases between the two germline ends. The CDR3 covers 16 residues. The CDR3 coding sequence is TGTGCCAGCAGCTTTATAGGTTGGGGCGCAGACACTGAAGCTTTCTTT. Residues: CASSFIGWGADTEAFF.

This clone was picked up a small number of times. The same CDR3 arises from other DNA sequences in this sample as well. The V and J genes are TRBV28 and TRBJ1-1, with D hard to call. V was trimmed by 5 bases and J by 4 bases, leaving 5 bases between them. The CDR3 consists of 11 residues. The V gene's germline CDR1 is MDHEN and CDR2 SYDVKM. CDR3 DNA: TGTGCCAGCAGTCCGGGCACTGAAGCTTTCTTT. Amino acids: CASSPGTEAFF.

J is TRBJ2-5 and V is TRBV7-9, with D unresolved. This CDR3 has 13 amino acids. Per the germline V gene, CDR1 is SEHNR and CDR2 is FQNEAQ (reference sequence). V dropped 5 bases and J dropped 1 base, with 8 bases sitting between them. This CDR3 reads CASSRPGQETQYF. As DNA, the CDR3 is TGTGCCAGCAGCCGACCAGGCCAAGAGACCCAGTACTTC.

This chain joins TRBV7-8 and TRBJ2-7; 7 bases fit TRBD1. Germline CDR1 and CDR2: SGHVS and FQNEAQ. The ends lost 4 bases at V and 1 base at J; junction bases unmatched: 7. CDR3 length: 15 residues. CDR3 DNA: TGTGCCAGCAGCTCGACAGGGTCGCCATCCTACGAGCAGTACTTC. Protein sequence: CASSSTGSPSYEQYF.

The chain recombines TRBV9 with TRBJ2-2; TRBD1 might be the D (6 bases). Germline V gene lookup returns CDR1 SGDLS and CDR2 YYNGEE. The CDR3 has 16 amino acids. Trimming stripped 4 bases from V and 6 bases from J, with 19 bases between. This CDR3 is CASSPQRTGTAGELFF. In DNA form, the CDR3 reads TGTGCCAGCAGCCCCCAGCGTACAGGGACGGCCGGGGAGCTGTTTTTT.

Written as DNA, the CDR3 is TGTGCCAGCAGTTTCTGGGTGGACACTGAAGCTTTCTTT. Protein sequence: CASSFWVDTEAFF. The V call is TRBV12-3 or TRBV12-4, the J call TRBJ1-1; D remains ambiguous. This CDR3 is 13 amino acids long. The germline V and J ends were trimmed by 3 bases and 3 bases, with 8 bases remaining between them.

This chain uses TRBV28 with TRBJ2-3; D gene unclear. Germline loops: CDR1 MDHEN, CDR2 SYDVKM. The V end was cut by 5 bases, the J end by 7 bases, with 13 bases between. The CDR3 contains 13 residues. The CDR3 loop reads CASSPPLTNTQYF. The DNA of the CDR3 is TGTGCCAGCAGTCCCCCGCTTACTAATACGCAGTATTTT. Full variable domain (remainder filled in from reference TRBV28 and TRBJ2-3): DVKVTQSSRYLVKRTGEKVFLECVQDMDHENMFWYRQDPGLGLRLIYFSYDVKMKEKGDIPEGYSVSREKKERFSLILESASTNQTSMYLCASSPPLTNTQYFGPGTRLTVL.

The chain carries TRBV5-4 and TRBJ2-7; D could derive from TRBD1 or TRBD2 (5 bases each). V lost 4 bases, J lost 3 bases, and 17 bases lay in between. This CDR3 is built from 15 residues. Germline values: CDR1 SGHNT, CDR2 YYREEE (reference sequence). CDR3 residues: CASSTGRDVIYEQYF. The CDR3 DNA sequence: TGTGCCAGCAGCACGGGCAGGGACGTAATCTACGAGCAGTACTTC.

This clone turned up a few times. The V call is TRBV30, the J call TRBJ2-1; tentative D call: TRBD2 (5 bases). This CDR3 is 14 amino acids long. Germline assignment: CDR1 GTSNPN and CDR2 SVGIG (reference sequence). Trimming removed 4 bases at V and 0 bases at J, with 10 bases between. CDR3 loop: CAWIPSGSYNEQFF. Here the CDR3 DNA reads TGTGCCTGGATCCCGAGCGGCTCCTACAATGAGCAGTTCTTC.

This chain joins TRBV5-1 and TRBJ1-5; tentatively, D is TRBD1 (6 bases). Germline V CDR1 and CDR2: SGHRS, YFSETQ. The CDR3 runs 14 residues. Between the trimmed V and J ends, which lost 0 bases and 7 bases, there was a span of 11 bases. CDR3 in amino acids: CASSLEQGGQPQHF. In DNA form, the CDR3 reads TGCGCCAGCAGCTTGGAACAGGGTGGACAGCCCCAGCATTTT.

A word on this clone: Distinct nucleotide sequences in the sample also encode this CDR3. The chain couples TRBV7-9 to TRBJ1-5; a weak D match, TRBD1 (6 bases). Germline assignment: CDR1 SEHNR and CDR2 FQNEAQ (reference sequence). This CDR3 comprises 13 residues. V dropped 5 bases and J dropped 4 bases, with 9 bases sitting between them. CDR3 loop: CASSPTGNQPQHF. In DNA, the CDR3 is TGTGCCAGCAGCCCCACAGGGAATCAGCCCCAGCATTTT.

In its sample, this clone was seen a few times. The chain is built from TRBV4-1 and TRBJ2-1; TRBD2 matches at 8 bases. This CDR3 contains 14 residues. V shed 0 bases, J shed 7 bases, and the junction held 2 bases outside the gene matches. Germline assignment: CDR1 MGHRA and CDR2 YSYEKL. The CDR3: CASSQEGLENEQFF. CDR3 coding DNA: TGCGCCAGCAGCCAAGAGGGACTAGAGAATGAGCAGTTCTTC.

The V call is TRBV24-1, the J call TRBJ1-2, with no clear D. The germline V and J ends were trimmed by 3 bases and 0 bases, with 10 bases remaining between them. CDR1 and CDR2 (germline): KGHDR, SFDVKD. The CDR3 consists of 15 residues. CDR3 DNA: TGTGCCACCAGTGATCCCGGGAAATCTAACTATGGCTACACCTTC. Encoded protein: CATSDPGKSNYGYTF.